The 21 T cell receptor beta chains in this list originate from one sample, sequenced in a study of CXCR3-negative and CXCR3-positive naive CD8 T cells. Carrying UMI labels, the TRB cDNA libraries were prepared through 5' RACE. TCRdb re-called the 5' RACE reads and gives one entry per CDR3 protein, without DNA. The data show 100,000 to 150,000 distinct CDR3 sequences, and the top ten clones hold 0.25% to 0.35%. The sequenced material came from naive CXCR3- CD8+ T cells from blood. The subset was: CD45RO-CCR7+CD27+CD95- naive CD8+ T cells lacking CXCR3 (TNR3-). All receptors derive from a human donor in good health. Some clones in this sample may be carry-over from other donors' samples.

J is TRBJ2-3 and V is TRBV28; as DNA is missing, the TRBD2 call by TCRdb cannot be tested. The CDR3 extends over 16 amino acids. Germline CDR1 reads MDHEN; CDR2 reads SYDVKM. CDR3 loop: CASSLRLAISTDTQYF.

The gene calls are TRBV6-5 and TRBJ1-4; TCRdb's D call of TRBD1 is untestable without DNA. CDR3 size: 13 residues. Per germline, CDR1 MNHEY and CDR2 SVGAGI. The CDR3 sequence: CASSYSRDRGLFF.

The gene calls are TRBV5-1 and TRBJ2-1; the TCRdb D gene call, TRBD2, has no DNA to confirm it. This CDR3 is built from 16 residues. Germline CDR1 reads SGHRS; CDR2 reads YFSETQ. The CDR3: CASSSTAGGRKNEQFF.

This chain connects TRBV20-1 to TRBJ2-1; TCRdb returns TRBD1, unconfirmable since there is no DNA. CDR1 DFQATT and CDR2 SNEGSKA come from the germline V gene (reference sequence). The CDR3 has 12 amino acids. CDR3 sequence reads: CSVRNREGEQFF.

The chain couples TRBV27 to TRBJ2-1; TCRdb reports TRBD1, a call that lacks DNA to check it against. This CDR3 contains 15 residues. The germline V gene encodes CDR1 MNHEY and CDR2 SMNVEV (reference sequence). CDR3 in amino acids: CASSPGTPTYNEQFF.

V usage is TRBV27 and J usage is TRBJ2-1; TCRdb names TRBD1, which stays unverified in the absence of DNA. Looked up from germline, CDR1 is MNHEY and CDR2 is SMNVEV (reference sequence). The CDR3 is made up of 16 amino acids. Here the CDR3 reads CASSPPIRGDYNEQFF.

The chain has TRBV6-1 and TRBJ2-5; TCRdb lists TRBD2, though no DNA is available to test this call. The CDR3 is 17 amino acids. The germline V gene encodes CDR1 MNHNS and CDR2 SASEGT. CDR3 region: CASSEVEGALGQETQYF.

V gene TRBV12-3 or TRBV12-4 combines with J gene TRBJ2-1; the D call from TCRdb, TRBD2, cannot be confirmed without DNA. CDR3 length: 15 residues. This CDR3 is CASSILAGRYNEQFF.

The J gene is TRBJ1-1, the V gene TRBV10-3; the TRBD1 assignment by TCRdb is unverifiable without DNA. The CDR3 has 14 amino acids. The germline V gene encodes CDR1 ENHRY and CDR2 SYGVKD. This CDR3 reads CAISDGTDPTEAFF.

The chain recombines TRBV25-1 with TRBJ2-1. There are 12 residues in the CDR3. Germline CDR1 reads MGHDK; CDR2 reads SYGVNS. The CDR3 loop is CASGGPYNEQFF.

V usage is TRBV6-6 and J usage is TRBJ1-4. This CDR3 region has 16 residues. The germline CDR1 and CDR2 sequences are MNHNY and SVGAGI (reference sequence). CDR3 protein: CASSYLGSEFNEKLFF.

The rearrangement links TRBV7-6 to TRBJ1-2; checking the TCRdb D call of TRBD1 is not possible without DNA. From germline, CDR1 is SGHVS and CDR2 FNYEAQ. The CDR3 consists of 15 residues. The CDR3 spells CASSLALGVNYGYTF.

This sequence joins TRBV27 and TRBJ2-7; TCRdb designates TRBD2, a call that cannot be tested without DNA. The CDR3 has 13 amino acids. The germline gives CDR1 MNHEY, CDR2 SMNVEV (reference sequence). CDR3 in amino acids: CASTGPYAGEQYF.

This sequence joins TRBV5-1 and TRBJ2-7; absent DNA, TCRdb's TRBD1 call cannot be checked. Germline V gives CDR1 SGHRS, CDR2 YFSETQ. The CDR3 has 14 residues. CDR3 protein: CASSAGTGPYEQYF.

The chain is built from TRBV10-3 and TRBJ2-6. There are 14 residues in the CDR3. Germline lookup yields CDR1 ENHRY and CDR2 SYGVKD. The CDR3 protein is CAISEGFGANVLTF.

The genes are TRBV20-1 and TRBJ2-7; TCRdb gives TRBD1 as the D gene, but with no DNA this cannot be confirmed. CDR1 DFQATT and CDR2 SNEGSKA come from the germline V gene (reference sequence). CDR3 length: 13 amino acids. CDR3 sequence: CSARPPGYGEQYF.

The genes are TRBV6-5 and TRBJ2-7; TCRdb's assignment of TRBD1 cannot be checked, as there is no DNA. The CDR3 extends over 13 amino acids. Germline V lookup: CDR1 MNHEY, CDR2 SVGAGI. The CDR3 reads CASSYFPGYEQYF.

J is TRBJ2-7 and V is TRBV29-1; checking the TCRdb D call of TRBD1 is not possible without DNA. CDR1 and CDR2 from the germline V gene are SQVTM and ANQGSEA. The CDR3 runs 12 residues. The chain's CDR3 is CSVTGQPYEQYF.

This sequence joins TRBV15 and TRBJ2-2; as DNA is missing, the TRBD1 call by TCRdb cannot be tested. Germline V gene data show CDR1 as LNHNV and CDR2 as YYDKDF (reference sequence). This CDR3 is built from 15 residues. The CDR3 loop reads CATSRSLWGVGELFF.

The chain uses TRBV29-1 and TRBJ2-2; TCRdb indicates TRBD1, and absent DNA this call remains unverified. The CDR3 totals 13 residues. CDR1 is SQVTM, CDR2 ANQGSEA, per germline. CDR3 loop: CSVDTGAAGELFF.

The V gene is TRBV28, the J gene TRBJ2-3; TCRdb returns TRBD1, unconfirmable since there is no DNA. Germline loops: CDR1 MDHEN, CDR2 SYDVKM. CDR3 length: 16 amino acids. CDR3 region: CASSRSSPRRTDTQYF.